These 14 T cell receptor beta chains share one sample of origin, sequenced in a study of cytomegalovirus exposure and HLA in healthy donors. Amplification used 60 Vbeta primers and 13 Jbeta primers. Generated by immunoSEQ multiplex PCR, the TCRdb table keeps only in-frame clones and is missing some. The sample gives 110,000 or so clones, approximately 80% of which show up once; around 2.5% is in the top ten. Input material: PBMCs. The receptors derive from a woman younger than 35 in good health and CMV-seronegative.

The rearrangement uses TRBV7-9 and TRBJ1-5, with D possibly TRBD1 on 5 matching bases. This CDR3 is built from 13 residues. Trimming stripped 2 bases from V and 4 bases from J, with 6 bases between. Per the germline V gene, CDR1 is SEHNR and CDR2 is FQNEAQ (reference sequence). The CDR3 protein is CASSLKGNQPQHF. CDR3 nucleotides: TGTGCCAGCAGCTTAAAGGGGAATCAGCCCCAGCATTTT.

The chain couples TRBV6-1 to TRBJ2-7; D gene ambiguous. The CDR3 length is 15 residues. Germline-derived CDR1 and CDR2 are MNHNS and SASEGT. The ends were cut back, 1 base at V and 2 bases at J, with 12 bases in the middle. For the CDR3, the DNA is TGTGCCAGCAGTGAAGGGGCAGTCTACCCCTACGAGCAGTACTTC. Amino acids: CASSEGAVYPYEQYF.

The chain links TRBV5-8 to TRBJ2-2; 14 bases align to TRBD2. From germline, CDR1 is SGHTS and CDR2 YDEGEE. This CDR3 region has 16 residues. The trim removed 4 bases at V and 6 bases at J, leaving 5 bases unmatched. The CDR3 is CASSPRLAGGSGELFF. The CDR3 DNA sequence: TGTGCCAGCAGCCCGCGACTAGCGGGAGGGTCCGGGGAGCTGTTTTTT.

This clone was detected only a few times. J is TRBJ1-1 and V is TRBV6-5, with D possibly matching TRBD1 (5 bases). This CDR3 is built from 14 residues. Trimming shortened V by 6 bases and J by 0 bases, and 11 bases separated the two germline ends. Germline V gene data show CDR1 as MNHEY and CDR2 as SVGAGI. The CDR3 loop is CASRRTTVNTEAFF. The CDR3 nucleotides are TGTGCCAGCAGACGAACGACAGTGAACACTGAAGCTTTCTTT.

This chain joins TRBV5-1 and TRBJ2-1; TRBD1 might be the D (6 bases). The germline V gene has CDR1 SGHRS and CDR2 YFSETQ. V was trimmed by 4 bases and J by 5 bases, leaving 10 bases between them. The CDR3 is 13 amino acids. Written as DNA, the CDR3 is TGCGCCAGCAGCATACGGACAGACAATGAGCAGTTCTTC. Protein sequence: CASSIRTDNEQFF.

The chain couples TRBV5-6 to TRBJ2-7; 10 nucleotides agree with TRBD1. The V gene end was trimmed by 1 base and the J gene end by 6 bases; junction bases not matched to a gene: 10. In germline, CDR1 is SGHDT, CDR2 YYEEEE. CDR3 length: 16 residues. The CDR3 nucleotides are TGTGCCAGCAGCTTGCGTTCGGGGACAGGGGTTGTCGAGCAGTACGTC. This gives the protein CASSLRSGTGVVEQYV.

The V gene is TRBV4-1, the J gene TRBJ1-1; D gene ambiguous. CDR1 and CDR2 (germline): MGHRA, YSYEKL. The CDR3 is 13 residues long. Trimming took off 1 base at V and 4 bases at J, with 7 bases between the two ends. The CDR3 DNA follows: TGCGCCAGCAGCCAAGCTGTTAGCACTGAAGCTTTCTTT. Protein product: CASSQAVSTEAFF.

The V call is TRBV7-9, the J call TRBJ1-2, with 10 bases fitting TRBD1. CDR1 and CDR2 (germline): SEHNR, FQNEAQ (reference sequence). This CDR3 has 14 residues. V gave up 4 bases and J gave up 8 bases; unmatched junction bases: 7. The CDR3 region is CASSSGTGVEGYTF. In DNA, the CDR3 is TGTGCCAGCAGCTCTGGGACAGGGGTCGAGGGCTACACCTTC.

The gene calls are TRBV7-8 and TRBJ2-1; the match to TRBD2 covers 7 bases. The CDR3 extends over 13 amino acids. V gave up 11 bases and J gave up 2 bases; unmatched junction bases: 6. CDR1 is SGHVS, CDR2 FQNEAQ, per germline. DNA of the CDR3: TGTGCCGTCGGAGCGGGGCCCTACAATGAGCAGTTCTTC. The encoded protein is CAVGAGPYNEQFF.

The chain combines TRBV5-1 with TRBJ1-1; TRBD1 is a possible D gene (5 bases). V was trimmed by 4 bases and J by 5 bases, leaving 12 bases between them. The germline V gene has CDR1 SGHRS and CDR2 YFSETQ. The CDR3 totals 13 residues. This CDR3 is CASSQNYRTEAFF. CDR3 DNA sequence: TGCGCCAGCAGCCAAAATTACAGGACTGAAGCTTTCTTT.

V gene TRBV2 combines with J gene TRBJ2-2, with D unclear. The V and J ends lost 3 bases and 3 bases respectively, with 8 bases between them. The length of the CDR3 is 14 residues. Germline V gives CDR1 SNHLY, CDR2 FYNNEI. In DNA, the CDR3 is TGTGCCAGCAGTGATAGTCCCGACACCGGGGAGCTGTTTTTT. Encoded protein: CASSDSPDTGELFF. Complete variable domain (other parts from reference TRBV2 and TRBJ2-2): EPEVTQTPSHQVTQMGQEVILRCVPISNHLYFYWYRQILGQKVEFLVSFYNNEISEKSEIFDDQFSVERPDGSNFTLKIRSTKLEDSAMYFCASSDSPDTGELFFGEGSRLTVL.

This chain uses TRBV2 with TRBJ1-2; 7 bases are shared with TRBD1. Germline V lookup: CDR1 SNHLY, CDR2 FYNNEI. The junction had 5 bases not matched to a gene; V was cut back by 9 bases and J by 1 base. This CDR3 is built from 13 residues. Here the CDR3 reads CARRGGGNYGYTF. CDR3 bases: TGTGCCAGAAGAGGGGGCGGTAACTATGGCTACACCTTC. Drawing the rest from reference TRBV2 and TRBJ1-2, the complete variable domain is EPEVTQTPSHQVTQMGQEVILRCVPISNHLYFYWYRQILGQKVEFLVSFYNNEISEKSEIFDDQFSVERPDGSNFTLKIRSTKLEDSAMYFCARRGGGNYGYTFGSGTRLTVV.

The chain combines TRBV6-6 with TRBJ2-1, with unresolved D. The germline V gene encodes CDR1 MNHNY and CDR2 SVGAGI (reference sequence). Deletions cut 6 bases from V and 8 bases from J, with 20 bases between. The length of the CDR3 is 15 residues. CDR3 region: CASSRPSSRSDEQFF. The CDR3 nucleotides are TGTGCCAGCAGCCGCCCCTCGAGTCGAAGCGATGAGCAGTTCTTC.

V usage is TRBV15 and J usage is TRBJ2-1; tentatively, D is TRBD2 (6 bases). CDR1 and CDR2 (germline): LNHNV, YYDKDF (reference sequence). The V gene lost 5 bases and the J gene lost 7 bases, with 21 bases spanning the gap. This CDR3 region has 16 residues. The DNA of the CDR3 is TGTGCCACCAGCTCTGGGGGGTGGAGTCGTTGGAATGAGCAGTTCTTC. As protein: CATSSGGWSRWNEQFF. The full variable domain, completed using reference TRBV15 and TRBJ2-1, is DAMVIQNPRYQVTQFGKPVTLSCSQTLNHNVMYWYQQKSSQAPKLLFHYYDKDFNNEADTPDNFQSRRPNTSFCFLDIRSPGLGDTAMYLCATSSGGWSRWNEQFFGPGTRLTVL.